This is a list of T cell receptor beta chains from one sample in a study of blood T cells in healthy people across ages. TCRdb fed the 5' RACE reads into MiXCR, producing one record per CDR3 protein. The table lists around 800,000 distinct CDR3 sequences, around 45% of them singletons. Sequenced: blood. Receptors were obtained from a man older than 75 in good health. CDR3s include the opening cysteine and the closing phenylalanine or tryptophan. A D gene is named only where the DNA matches it firmly. A clone size is listed for some rows: how often the clone was seen (once, few, many), or a class if it is expanded.

>TRBV20-1|.|.|TRBJ2-4
TGCAGTGCTAGAGACGATAGACCCAAAAACATTCAGTACTTC
CSARDDRPKNIQYF
>TRBV7-2|.|TRBD1|TRBJ2-1
TGTGCCAGCAGCCTGGCCGGGGGACAGGGGGTCAGGGAGCAGTTCTTC
CASSLAGGQGVREQFF
>TRBV7-9|many|.|TRBJ2-1
TGTGCCAGCAGCCCAACCGACGGAGACAATGAGCAGTTCTTC
CASSPTDGDNEQFF
>TRBV3-1|.|.|TRBJ2-5
TGTGCCAGCAGCCCTCCGGGACTTCCCCAAGAGACCCAGTACTTC
CASSPPGLPQETQYF
>TRBV15|.|.|TRBJ2-1
TGTGCCACCAGCAGAGGAGGGACGGGCAGGACCCCATACAATGAGCAGTTCTTC
CATSRGGTGRTPYNEQFF
>TRBV7-9|once|.|TRBJ2-1
TGTGCCAGCAGCAGCCCCCTAGGACTTTTATACAATGAGCAGTTCTTC
CASSSPLGLLYNEQFF
>TRBV20-1|.|.|TRBJ2-7
TGCAGTGCTGCACAGGGTGCCTACGAGCAGTACTTC
CSAAQGAYEQYF
>TRBV2|few|.|TRBJ1-4
TGTGCCAGCAGTGAGTCTGGGGTTACAGAAAAACTGTTTTTT
CASSESGVTEKLFF
>TRBV2|few|TRBD2|TRBJ2-1
TGTGCCAGCAGAACGGGACTAGCGGACTACAATGAGCAGTTCTTC
CASRTGLADYNEQFF
>TRBV29-1|.|.|TRBJ1-2
TGCAGCAGCCTCGGGGCCTATGGCTACACCTTC
CSSLGAYGYTF
>TRBV10-3|.|.|TRBJ1-4
TGTGCCATCAGGCATCCGGATTGGGAAAAACTGTTTTTT
CAIRHPDWEKLFF
>TRBV7-2|few|TRBD2|TRBJ2-3
TGTGCCAGCAGCCCAACCGGGGACTACTTGGCAGATACGCAGTATTTT
CASSPTGDYLADTQYF
>TRBV20-1|few|TRBD2|TRBJ2-2
TGCAGTGCTAGAGGGACTAGCGGGAGAGCTTCGAACACCGGGGAGCTGTTTTTT
CSARGTSGRASNTGELFF
>TRBV20-1|many|.|TRBJ2-7
TGCAGTGCTAGGGCGGACAGATCCTACGAGCAGTACTTC
CSARADRSYEQYF
>TRBV29-1|.|TRBD1|TRBJ2-5
TGCAGCGTTGAGCCCCTGGGACAGGGGGGAGAGACCCAGTACTTC
CSVEPLGQGGETQYF
>TRBV29-1|.|.|TRBJ1-1
TGCAGCGTTGTCGAAGGAGCGGCTGAAGCTTTCTTT
CSVVEGAAEAFF
>TRBV29-1|.|.|TRBJ1-2
TGCAGCGTGCAAAACCGGGAAAACTATGGCTACACCTTC
CSVQNRENYGYTF
>TRBV12-3/TRBV12-4|many|.|TRBJ1-2
TGTGCCAGCAGCCGGGAACAGGGAAGAGGCTACACCTTC
CASSREQGRGYTF
>TRBV7-2|.|.|TRBJ1-1
TGTGCCAGCAGCTCCCGAGGGCAGGGGAGGACTGAAGCTTTCTTT
CASSSRGQGRTEAFF
>TRBV7-3|.|.|TRBJ2-6
TGTGCCAGCAGCCAAAAGGTTGTCGGTTTTACGGCTGGGGCCAACGTCCTGACTTTC
CASSQKVVGFTAGANVLTF
>TRBV5-1|.|.|TRBJ2-2
TGCGCCAGCAGCGTGCCCCCCACCGGGGAGCTGTTTTTT
CASSVPPTGELFF
>TRBV20-1|once|TRBD2|TRBJ2-7
TGCAGTGCCGGTAGGACTAGCGGGAACTATTACAATGAGCAGTACTTC
CSAGRTSGNYYNEQYF
>TRBV10-3|few|.|TRBJ2-7
TGTGCCATCCGTACAGGGAGTAGTGGCTACGAGCAGTACTTC
CAIRTGSSGYEQYF
>TRBV15|.|.|TRBJ2-5
TGTGCCACCAGCACCTACCGAGAGACCCAGTACTTC
CATSTYRETQYF
>TRBV2|.|TRBD1|TRBJ2-1
TGTGCCACCAGACAGGGGTCGTTTGAGACCCAGTTCTTC
CATRQGSFETQFF
>TRBV20-1|few|.|TRBJ1-1
TGCAGTGCTAGAAGGGGGGCGCAGGACACTGAAGCTTTCTTT
CSARRGAQDTEAFF
>TRBV20-1|.|.|TRBJ1-2
TGCAGTGCTAGGGGGACCGATAACTATGGCTACACCTTC
CSARGTDNYGYTF
>TRBV5-1|.|TRBD1|TRBJ1-1
TGCGCCAGCAACTCCGGGACAGGGAACACTGAAGCTTTCTTT
CASNSGTGNTEAFF
>TRBV29-1|.|.|TRBJ1-5
TGCAGCGTTGAGGTAGTATCGAATCAGCCCCAGCATTTT
CSVEVVSNQPQHF
>TRBV7-9|.|.|TRBJ2-1
TGTGCCTCCCGGGGAATAGGGGATGAGCAGTTCTTC
CASRGIGDEQFF
>TRBV5-1|few|.|TRBJ2-5
TGCGCCAGCAGCTTGGGGGTTGCGACGGAGACCCAGTACTTC
CASSLGVATETQYF
>TRBV19|.|TRBD1|TRBJ2-7
TGTGCCAGTAGTATGACAGGGGGCACGTACGAGCAGTACTTC
CASSMTGGTYEQYF
>TRBV12-3/TRBV12-4|.|.|TRBJ1-1
TGTGCCAGCAGTTTATGGACCTCCCGGGACACTGAAGCTTTCTTT
CASSLWTSRDTEAFF
>TRBV4-1|.|.|TRBJ1-2
TGCGCCAGCAGCCAAGAGGTCCAGGGAAACTATGGCTACACCTTC
CASSQEVQGNYGYTF
>TRBV30|few|.|TRBJ1-1
TGTGCCTGGAGCCTCAACGGGAACACTGAAGCTTTCTTT
CAWSLNGNTEAFF
>TRBV20-1|many|TRBD2|TRBJ2-1
TGCAGTGCTAGCGGACTAGCGGATACCTACAATGAGCAGTTCTTC
CSASGLADTYNEQFF
>TRBV7-6|few|TRBD1|TRBJ2-7
TGTGCCAGCAGCTTAGAACAGGGGGCAACCTACGAGCAGTACTTC
CASSLEQGATYEQYF
>TRBV5-1|few|.|TRBJ2-5
TGCGCCAGCAGCTTGGAAAACGGACAAGAGACCCAGTACTTC
CASSLENGQETQYF
>TRBV12-3/TRBV12-4|.|.|TRBJ2-7
TGTGCCAGCAGAAGCTCTGTTGACCGATACGAGCAGTACTTC
CASRSSVDRYEQYF
>TRBV12-3/TRBV12-4|.|TRBD2|TRBJ2-3
TGTGCCAGCAGGGGACTAGCGGGGAGCGCAGATACGGAATATTTT
CASRGLAGSADTEYF
>TRBV5-6|once|.|TRBJ2-7
TGTGCCAGCAGAATTGGGATCGCTATGAAACACCCAAAGCCCTACGAGCAGTACTTC
CASRIGIAMKHPKPYEQYF
>TRBV7-9|many|TRBD1|TRBJ2-5
TGTGCCAGCAGCAGGGACAGTGGGGTAGAGACCCAGTACTTC
CASSRDSGVETQYF
>TRBV7-8|.|.|TRBJ2-7
TGTGCCAGCAGCTTTCTAGTCAGGGTGGACAATGAGCAGTACTTC
CASSFLVRVDNEQYF
>TRBV2|few|.|TRBJ2-7
TGTGCCAGCAGCCGGACAGCTGCATCCTACGAGCAGTACTTC
CASSRTAASYEQYF